Listed below are T cell receptor beta chains from one sample, sequenced in a study of cytomegalovirus exposure and HLA in healthy donors. Repertoires were generated with immunoSEQ multiplex PCR, while TCRdb's copy carries only in-frame clones and drops some. The top ten clones hold 3% to 4% of a sample with some 93,000 clones, 82% of them seen once. Sequences were obtained from PBMCs. The receptors stem from a middle-aged man in good health and CMV-seronegative. The CDR3 runs from the conserved cysteine through the conserved F or W. A D gene is named only where the DNA matches it firmly. Some rows mark clone size as missing; the rest say once, few, many or name a class of expanded clone.

clone_size	d_call	v_call	j_call	cdr3_aa	cdr3_nt
-	-	TRBV18	TRBJ2-1	CASSLARSSYNEQFF	TGTGCCAGCTCGCTTGCGAGGAGCTCCTACAATGAGCAGTTCTTC
few	TRBD2	TRBV7-2	TRBJ2-1	CASSTTSGRSGEQFF	TGTGCCAGCAGCACGACTAGCGGGAGAAGTGGTGAGCAGTTCTTC
-	-	TRBV6-1	TRBJ1-2	CASRSTATYGYTF	TGTGCCAGCAGGTCGACAGCAACTTATGGCTACACCTTC
-	TRBD2	TRBV5-4	TRBJ2-6	CASSSPGLASGANVLTF	TGTGCCAGCAGCTCACCGGGACTAGCTTCGGGGGCCAACGTCCTGACTTTC
-	TRBD2	TRBV5-6	TRBJ2-7	CASSSRLRASGSYEQYF	TGTGCCAGCAGCTCCCGTCTGAGGGCTAGCGGGTCCTACGAGCAGTACTTC
-	TRBD1	TRBV5-1	TRBJ1-1	CASSLKGQGEAFF	TGCGCCAGCAGCTTGAAGGGACAGGGTGAAGCTTTCTTT
-	-	TRBV5-1	TRBJ2-2	CASSFDFTGELFF	TGCGCCAGCAGCTTTGACTTTACCGGGGAGCTGTTTTTT
-	TRBD1	TRBV5-3	TRBJ1-5	CARSLVFATQGFDQPQHF	TGTGCCAGAAGCTTGGTTTTCGCAACACAGGGGTTTGACCAGCCCCAGCATTTT
once	TRBD2	TRBV9	TRBJ2-1	CASSGGTRFLSYNEQFF	TGTGCCAGCAGCGGAGGGACTAGGTTTCTTTCATACAATGAGCAGTTCTTC
-	-	TRBV19	TRBJ2-4	CASSTQGRNTNIQYF	TGTGCCAGTAGTACACAGGGCAGAAATACAAACATTCAGTACTTC
-	-	TRBV5-4	TRBJ2-1	CASSLAGTGDYNEQFF	TGTGCCAGCAGCTTGGCCGGGACGGGGGACTACAATGAGCAGTTCTTC
-	TRBD1	TRBV7-2	TRBJ1-2	CASSPTGAEGYTF	TGTGCCAGCAGCCCGACAGGGGCTGAAGGCTACACCTTC
-	-	TRBV19	TRBJ2-5	CASSISRGYQETQYF	TGTGCCAGTAGTATAAGCAGGGGCTACCAAGAGACCCAGTACTTC
-	TRBD2	TRBV5-1	TRBJ2-3	CASRREGLPDTQYF	TGCGCCAGCCGGAGGGAGGGCCTACCAGATACGCAGTATTTT
-	TRBD1	TRBV5-4	TRBJ2-4	CASSSPGTGSSSIQYF	TGTGCCAGCAGCTCGCCCGGGACAGGGTCTAGTAGCATTCAGTACTTC
-	-	TRBV4-1	TRBJ2-1	CASSRDNSYNEQFF	TGCGCCAGCAGCCGGGACAACTCCTACAATGAGCAGTTCTTC
-	TRBD1	TRBV6-6	TRBJ2-1	CASTTGTGGNEQFF	TGTGCCAGCACCACGGGGACAGGGGGCAATGAGCAGTTCTTC
-	TRBD2	TRBV5-1	TRBJ2-3	CASSLRSGRADTQYF	TGCGCCAGCAGCTTGAGGTCCGGGAGGGCAGATACGCAGTATTTT
-	TRBD1	TRBV6-6	TRBJ2-5	CASSKAQGAHQETQYF	TGTGCCAGCAGCAAAGCCCAGGGGGCCCATCAAGAGACCCAGTACTTC
few	-	TRBV6-5	TRBJ2-7	CASSSRTAAWYEQYF	TGTGCCAGCAGTTCGCGGACTGCTGCATGGTACGAGCAGTACTTC
-	-	TRBV28	TRBJ1-2	CASGGVQYGYTF	TGTGCCAGCGGGGGGGTTCAATATGGCTACACCTTC
-	TRBD1	TRBV28	TRBJ2-3	CASSFEDREKYF	TGTGCCAGCAGTTTTGAGGACAGGGAAAAGTATTTT
-	TRBD1	TRBV18	TRBJ1-4	CASSPGTASNEKLFF	TGTGCCAGCTCACCAGGGACAGCTTCTAATGAAAAACTGTTTTTT
-	-	TRBV2	TRBJ1-5	CASRRQSPSNQPQHF	TGTGCCAGCCGACGACAGTCACCTAGCAATCAGCCCCAGCATTTT
-	TRBD1	TRBV5-1	TRBJ2-5	CASSSQGARETQYF	TGCGCCAGCAGCTCCCAGGGGGCCAGAGAGACCCAGTACTTC
-	-	TRBV2	TRBJ1-2	CASSFSHSGTF	TGTGCCAGCAGTTTCAGTCATTCGGGCACCTTC
-	-	TRBV5-4	TRBJ1-2	CASSSGSNYGYTF	TGTGCCAGCAGCTCGGGATCTAACTATGGCTACACCTTC
-	-	TRBV5-4	TRBJ2-7	CASRRYTTPGEQYF	TGTGCCAGCAGACGGTACACGACCCCGGGGGAGCAGTACTTC